Included here is one TCR beta chain sequence, with context. Its antigen is unidentified. This sample is part of a study of T-cell reconstitution after alpha-beta-depleted transplantation in children. General study findings and limits: T-cell counts and diversity were attributed mostly to newly produced T cells one year after transplant. Expanded graft clones, several hundred of them, were reportedly the source of alpha-beta T cells about two months after transplant. Surviving recipient T cells and intrathymic progenitors accounted for some patients' high TCRbeta diversity at day 60.

V gave up 0 bases and J gave up 8 bases; unmatched junction bases: 12. Germline CDR1 is DFQATT and CDR2 is SNEGSKA (reference sequence). The CDR3 loop spans 17 amino acids. During its preparation, the TCRbeta library received unique molecular identifiers. Each CDR3 protein gets one entry after TCRdb re-called the PCR reads with MiXCR. The data hold 450,000 to 700,000 distinct CDR3 sequences, with 25% to 30% observed a single time. The sequence came from a boy under three years old with Wiskott-Aldrich syndrome, due to receive a stem cell transplant. The sample here was PBMCs, taken before TCRalphabeta/CD19-depleted stem cell transplant. The rearrangement links TRBV20-1 to TRBJ2-1; 11 nucleotides line up with TRBD2. CDR3 loop: CSARDPLASGRFYEQFF. The CDR3 DNA sequence: TGCAGTGCTAGAGATCCCCTGGCTAGCGGGAGGTTCTATGAGCAGTTCTTC.